This TCR beta chain was obtained from a study of T cell responses to AZD1222 COVID-19 vaccine. The germline V gene encodes CDR1 SNHLY and CDR2 FYNNEI. This CDR3 comprises 13 residues. V gave up 8 bases and J gave up 5 bases, with 16 bases separating them. Here immunoSEQ multiplex PCR was the method, and the copy in TCRdb shows in-frame clones only, minus some. The data show about 53,000 clones, with approximately 88% seen just once and roughly 30% held by the top ten. Worth noting for this clone: Its antigen is undetermined.

Study observations and caveats: Reportedly, close to half of spike-specific TCRs are directed against unmutated variant regions. The number of AZD1222 recipients seropositive at baseline was only five to seven. Elevations in Spike-specific TCR breadth and depth followed administration of two AZD1222 doses.

This chain uses TRBV2 with TRBJ2-7; D is perhaps TRBD1 (5 bases). The specimen was peripheral blood, collected on day 0 of AZD1222 vaccination. This clonotype was sampled from an adult in good health. In nucleotides, the CDR3 is TGTGCCAGCGGGTCAGGGTTGGTCCACGAGCAGTACTTC. Its protein product is CASGSGLVHEQYF.